The subject of this entry is one T cell receptor (beta chain). The specificity of this receptor is unknown. Base quality data are lacking; no much larger clone is found one base away. High-throughput TCR beta sequencing profiled peripheral blood CD8+ and CD4+ T cells from healthy donors, Susac syndrome patients and multiple sclerosis patients. Treatment-naive patients with stable or active relapsing-remitting disease fulfilling revised McDonald criteria were used as multiple sclerosis controls. Bulk CD8+ and CD4+ T cells were purified magnetically by negative isolation, whereas CD8+ TEMRA cells were enriched by FACS. Blood was collected in EDTA tubes and processed within 24 hours, with PBMCs isolated through density gradient centrifugation. PBMCs intended for TCR sequencing were frozen in liquid nitrogen and were later thawed in a 37 degrees C water bath. Purity of sorted or isolated CD4+, CD8+ and CD8+ TEMRA cells was at least 90%.

RNA was extracted with the RNeasy kit and roughly 0.5 to 1 ug was reverse transcribed using random hexamers. The immunoSEQ multiplex PCR assay, covering 54 Vbeta and 13 Jbeta segments, was used to amplify TCR beta CDR3 regions. PCR amplification bias was corrected using a synthetic template baseline for primer optimization and computational correction. Per the original workflow: Reads were assigned to V, D and J genes according to IMGT and analyzed in immunoSEQ Analyzer, with only productive sequences retained. Clonality was calculated as one minus the Shannon entropy normalized by log2 of the number of productive unique sequences. For each patient and control, public and private clones were evaluated within the 100 most prevalent clones. Susac-specific clones were defined as absent from healthy and MS cohorts, 850 to 1,300 published viral clones and other ImmuneACCESS disease sequences. Using fastp trimming at Q25 and MiXCR clonotype assembly, TCRdb reanalyzed the public sequencing data and kept in-frame beta chains. Rows with one shared CDR3 protein collapse into an entry with the most common genes and DNA. The authors' filters were not applied to this entry. Across this sample there are a few hundred thousand distinct CDR3 sequences, with more than 85% seen only once. Clones ranked in the top ten supply around 0.13% of the sample.

This specimen belongs to a study of CD8 T cells in Susac syndrome (dated by TCRdb to the late 2010s). Notes on the research overall: The study used repertoire sequencing to test whether antigen drove CD8+ T cell activation and differentiation in Susac syndrome. Clonality of the CD8+ T cell repertoire was compared between eleven to twelve healthy donors, roughly 14 Susac syndrome patients and around 16 multiple sclerosis patients.

Trimming takes 6 bases from V and 6 bases from J, and the germline ends sit 11 bases apart. Including the terminal cysteine and phenylalanine, the CDR3 comprises 11 residues. The only DNA kept is the CDR3, 33 bases in frame from the first base. As encoded in the germline V gene (reference sequence), CDR1 is DFQATT while CDR2 is SNEGSKA. Paper-wide results and their limitations: The number of individuals in the TCR sequencing and HLA analysis was acknowledged as relatively small.

The sample consisted of CD8+ T cells from PBMCs. The origin of this receptor is a human donor with multiple sclerosis. The chain links TRBV20-1 with TRBJ2-5; the D region possibly corresponds to TRBD1 (6 bases align). The bases read TGCAGTGCCAGGGGCCGGCAGACCCAGTACTTC. This encodes CSARGRQTQYF.